Listed below are T cell receptor beta chains from one sample, sequenced in a study of cytomegalovirus exposure and HLA in healthy donors. Repertoires were generated with immunoSEQ multiplex PCR, while TCRdb's copy carries only in-frame clones and drops some. This sample has about 93,000 clones; roughly 75% occur once, and the top ten carry about 6.8%. The sequenced material came from PBMCs. These receptor sequences come from a young man in good health and CMV-seronegative. The CDR3 runs from the conserved cysteine through the conserved F or W. The D gene is left open where the match is weak. Some rows mark clone size as missing; the rest say once, few, many or name a class of expanded clone.

d_gene | j_gene | len | v_gene | abundance | CDR3aa | CDR3nt
TRBD2 | TRBJ2-7 | 19 | TRBV4-2 | once | CASSQEPSSSGGSTYEQYF | TGTGCCAGCAGCCAAGAGCCCAGTTCTAGCGGGGGTTCCACCTACGAGCAGTACTTC
NA | TRBJ2-3 | 14 | TRBV10-2 | NA | CASSVVVSRDTQYF | TGCGCCAGCAGTGTCGTGGTATCCAGGGATACGCAGTATTTT
NA | TRBJ1-3 | 17 | TRBV5-1 | NA | CASSSTRAGVYGNTIYF | TGCGCCAGCAGCTCAACCCGGGCAGGGGTCTACGGAAACACCATATATTTT
TRBD1 | TRBJ1-1 | 15 | TRBV28 | NA | CASSPRTGVNTEAFF | TGTGCCAGCAGTCCGCGGACAGGTGTGAACACTGAAGCTTTCTTT
NA | TRBJ2-7 | 16 | TRBV2 | NA | CASSEGRASRFYEQYF | TGTGCCAGCAGTGAAGGCCGGGCTAGCAGATTCTACGAGCAGTACTTC
NA | TRBJ2-2 | 13 | TRBV7-6 | NA | CASSLSGTGELFF | TGTGCCAGCAGCTTAAGCGGCACCGGGGAGCTGTTTTTT
NA | TRBJ2-7 | 15 | TRBV6-5 | NA | CASSFNRVPEYEQYF | TGTGCCAGCAGCTTTAACCGGGTCCCGGAGTACGAGCAGTACTTC
NA | TRBJ1-1 | 14 | TRBV6-5 | NA | CASSKSTGSTEAFF | TGTGCCAGCAGTAAAAGTACAGGGAGCACTGAAGCTTTCTTT
TRBD1 | TRBJ1-1 | 15 | TRBV13 | NA | CASSIPTGGVSEAFF | TGTGCCAGCAGCATACCGACAGGGGGCGTTTCTGAAGCTTTCTTT
NA | TRBJ2-7 | 12 | TRBV15 | NA | CATSSGTYEQYF | TGTGCCACCAGCAGCGGGACTTACGAGCAGTACTTC
NA | TRBJ1-5 | 15 | TRBV28 | NA | CASSFPSTGFKPQHF | TGTGCCAGCAGTTTCCCTTCCACAGGGTTCAAGCCCCAGCATTTT
TRBD2 | TRBJ2-2 | 15 | TRBV5-1 | NA | CASSLTSVRPGELFF | TGCGCCAGCAGCCTGACTAGCGTTCGGCCCGGGGAGCTGTTTTTT
NA | TRBJ2-1 | 12 | TRBV5-1 | NA | CASSPGQVVQLF | TGCGCCAGCAGCCCTGGGCAGGTCGTGCAGCTCTTC
NA | TRBJ1-2 | 14 | TRBV29-1 | NA | CSVEATEANYGYTF | TGCAGCGTTGAAGCGACAGAAGCTAACTATGGCTACACCTTC